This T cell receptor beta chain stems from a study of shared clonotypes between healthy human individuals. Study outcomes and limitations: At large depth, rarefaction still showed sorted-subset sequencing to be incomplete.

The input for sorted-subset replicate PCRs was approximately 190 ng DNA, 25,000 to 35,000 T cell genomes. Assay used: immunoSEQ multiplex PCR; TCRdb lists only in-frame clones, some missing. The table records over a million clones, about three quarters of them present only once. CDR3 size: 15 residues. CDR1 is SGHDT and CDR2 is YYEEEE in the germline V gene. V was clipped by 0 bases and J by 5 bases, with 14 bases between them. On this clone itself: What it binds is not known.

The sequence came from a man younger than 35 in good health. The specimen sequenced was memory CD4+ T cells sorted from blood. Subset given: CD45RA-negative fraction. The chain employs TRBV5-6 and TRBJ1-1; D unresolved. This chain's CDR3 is CASSLVDKRGTEAFF. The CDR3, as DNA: TGTGCCAGCAGCTTGGTCGACAAAAGAGGAACTGAAGCTTTCTTT. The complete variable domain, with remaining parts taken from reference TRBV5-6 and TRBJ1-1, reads DAGVTQSPTHLIKTRGQQVTLRCSPKSGHDTVSWYQQALGQGPQFIFQYYEEEERQRGNFPDRFSGHQFPNYSSELNVNALLLGDSALYLCASSLVDKRGTEAFFGQGTRLTVV.